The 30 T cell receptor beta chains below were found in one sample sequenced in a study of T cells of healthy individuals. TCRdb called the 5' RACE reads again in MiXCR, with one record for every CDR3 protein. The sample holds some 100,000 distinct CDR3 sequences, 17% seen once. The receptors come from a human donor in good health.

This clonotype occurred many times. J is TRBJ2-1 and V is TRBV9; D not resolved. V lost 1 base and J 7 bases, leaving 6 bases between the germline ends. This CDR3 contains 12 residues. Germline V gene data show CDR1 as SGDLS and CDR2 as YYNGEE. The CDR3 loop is CASSVFENEQFF. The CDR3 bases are TGTGCCAGCAGCGTATTCGAAAATGAGCAGTTCTTC. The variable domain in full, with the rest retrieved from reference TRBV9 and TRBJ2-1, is DSGVTQTPKHLITATGQRVTLRCSPRSGDLSVYWYQQSLDQGLQFLIQYYNGEERAKGNILERFSAQQFPDLHSELNLSSLELGDSALYFCASSVFENEQFFGPGTRLTVL.

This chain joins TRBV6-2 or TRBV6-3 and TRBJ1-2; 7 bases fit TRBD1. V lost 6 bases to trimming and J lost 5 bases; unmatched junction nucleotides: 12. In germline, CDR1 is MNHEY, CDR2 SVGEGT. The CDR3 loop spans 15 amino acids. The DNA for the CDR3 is TGTGCCAGCAGAAACTCCGGGACAGCGAATTATGGCTACACCTTC. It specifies CASRNSGTANYGYTF.

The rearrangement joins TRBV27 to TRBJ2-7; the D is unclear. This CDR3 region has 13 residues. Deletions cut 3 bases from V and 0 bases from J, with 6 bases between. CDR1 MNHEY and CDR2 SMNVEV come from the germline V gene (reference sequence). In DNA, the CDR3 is TGTGCCAGCAGTTTCTCGAGCTCCTACGAGCAGTACTTC. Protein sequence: CASSFSSSYEQYF.

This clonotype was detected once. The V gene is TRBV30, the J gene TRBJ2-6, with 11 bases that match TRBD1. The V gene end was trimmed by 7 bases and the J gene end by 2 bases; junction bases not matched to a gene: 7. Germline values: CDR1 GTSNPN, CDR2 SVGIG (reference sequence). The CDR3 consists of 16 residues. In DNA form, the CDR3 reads TGTGCCTCCCGGGACAGGGGGGTGGCTGGGGCCAACGTCCTGACTTTC. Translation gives CASRDRGVAGANVLTF.

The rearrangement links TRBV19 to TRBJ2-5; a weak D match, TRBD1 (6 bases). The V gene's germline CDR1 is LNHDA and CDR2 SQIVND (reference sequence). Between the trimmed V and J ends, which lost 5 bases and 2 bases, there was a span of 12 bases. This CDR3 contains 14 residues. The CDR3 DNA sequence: TGTGCCAGTAGTGTGGACAGATCACAAGAGACCCAGTACTTC. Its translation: CASSVDRSQETQYF.

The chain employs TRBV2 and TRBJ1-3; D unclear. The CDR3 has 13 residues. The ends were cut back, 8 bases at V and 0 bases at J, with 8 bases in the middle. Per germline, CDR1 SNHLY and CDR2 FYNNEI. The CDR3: CASLRDSGNTIYF. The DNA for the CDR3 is TGTGCCAGCCTCCGGGACTCTGGAAACACCATATATTTT.

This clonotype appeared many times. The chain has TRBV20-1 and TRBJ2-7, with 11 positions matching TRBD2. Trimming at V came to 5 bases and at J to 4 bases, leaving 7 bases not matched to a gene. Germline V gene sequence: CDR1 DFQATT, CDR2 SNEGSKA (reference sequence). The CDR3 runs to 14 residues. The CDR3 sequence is CSARPGTSGYEQYF. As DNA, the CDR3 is TGCAGTGCTCGGCCCGGGACTAGCGGATACGAGCAGTACTTC.

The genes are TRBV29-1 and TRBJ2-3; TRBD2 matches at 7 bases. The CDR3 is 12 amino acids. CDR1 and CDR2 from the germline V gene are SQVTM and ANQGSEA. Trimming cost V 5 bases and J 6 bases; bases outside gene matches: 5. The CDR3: CSVTGGSDTQYF. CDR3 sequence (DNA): TGCAGCGTTACGGGGGGATCGGATACGCAGTATTTT.

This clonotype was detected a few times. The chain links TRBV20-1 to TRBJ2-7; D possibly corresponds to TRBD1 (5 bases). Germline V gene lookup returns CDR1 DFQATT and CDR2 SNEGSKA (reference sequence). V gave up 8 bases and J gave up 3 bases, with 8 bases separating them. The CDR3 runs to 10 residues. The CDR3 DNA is TGCAGTTCTCAGGGCTACGAGCAGTACTTC. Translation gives CSSQGYEQYF.

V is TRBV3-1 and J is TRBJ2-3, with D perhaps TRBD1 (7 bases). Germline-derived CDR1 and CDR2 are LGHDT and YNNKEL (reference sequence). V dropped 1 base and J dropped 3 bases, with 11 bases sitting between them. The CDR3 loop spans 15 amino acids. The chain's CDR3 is CASSQGPGGTDTQYF. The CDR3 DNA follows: TGTGCCAGCAGCCAAGGTCCAGGGGGGACAGATACGCAGTATTTT.

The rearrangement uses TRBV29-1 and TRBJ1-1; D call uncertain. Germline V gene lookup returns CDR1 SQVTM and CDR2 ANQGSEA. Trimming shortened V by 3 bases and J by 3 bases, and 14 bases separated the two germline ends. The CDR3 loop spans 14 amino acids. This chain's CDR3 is CSVDPSSGHTEAFF. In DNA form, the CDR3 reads TGCAGCGTTGACCCCTCCTCGGGCCACACTGAAGCTTTCTTT.

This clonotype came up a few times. The CDR3 DNA sequence: TGTGCTAGTGGACCAGACCCTCCCGGGTTTCATGGCTACACCTTC. Amino acids: CASGPDPPGFHGYTF. V is TRBV12-5 and J is TRBJ1-2; no firm D call. Germline values: CDR1 LGHNT, CDR2 FRNRAP. V lost 6 bases, J lost 6 bases, and 20 bases lay in between. The CDR3 is 15 amino acids.

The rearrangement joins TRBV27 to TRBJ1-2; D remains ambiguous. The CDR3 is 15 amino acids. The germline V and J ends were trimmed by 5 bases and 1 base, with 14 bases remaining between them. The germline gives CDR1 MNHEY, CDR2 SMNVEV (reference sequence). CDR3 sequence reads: CASSPEGVGNYGYTF. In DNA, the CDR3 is TGTGCCAGCAGTCCCGAGGGCGTGGGTAACTATGGCTACACCTTC.

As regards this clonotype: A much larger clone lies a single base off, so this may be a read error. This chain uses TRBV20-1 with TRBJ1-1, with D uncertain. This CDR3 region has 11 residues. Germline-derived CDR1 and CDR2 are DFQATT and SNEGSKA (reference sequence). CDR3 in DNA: TGCAGTGCTAAACAGAACTCTGAAGCTTTCTTT. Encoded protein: CSAKQNSEAFF.

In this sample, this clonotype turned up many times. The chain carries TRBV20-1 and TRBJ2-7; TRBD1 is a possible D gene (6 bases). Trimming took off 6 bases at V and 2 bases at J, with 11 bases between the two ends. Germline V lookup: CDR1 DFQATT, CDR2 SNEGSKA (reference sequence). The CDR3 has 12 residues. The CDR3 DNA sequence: TGCAGTGCGGGGGCCGTAGCCTACGAGCAGTACTTC. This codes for CSAGAVAYEQYF.

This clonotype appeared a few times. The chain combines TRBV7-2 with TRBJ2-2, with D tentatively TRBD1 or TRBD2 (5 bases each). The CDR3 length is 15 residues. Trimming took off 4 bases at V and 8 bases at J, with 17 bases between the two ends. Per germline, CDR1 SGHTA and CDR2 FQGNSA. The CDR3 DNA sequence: TGTGCCAGCAGCTCGACGAGGGGAGCAGGGGGGGAGCTGTTTTTT. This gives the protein CASSSTRGAGGELFF.

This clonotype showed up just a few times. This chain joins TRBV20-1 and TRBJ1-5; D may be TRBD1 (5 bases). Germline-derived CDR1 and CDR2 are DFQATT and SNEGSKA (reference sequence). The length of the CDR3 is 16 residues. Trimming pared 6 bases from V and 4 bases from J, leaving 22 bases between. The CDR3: CSAKTLVGGVNQPQHF. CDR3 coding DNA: TGCAGTGCCAAAACCTTGGTGGGAGGGGTTAATCAGCCCCAGCATTTT.

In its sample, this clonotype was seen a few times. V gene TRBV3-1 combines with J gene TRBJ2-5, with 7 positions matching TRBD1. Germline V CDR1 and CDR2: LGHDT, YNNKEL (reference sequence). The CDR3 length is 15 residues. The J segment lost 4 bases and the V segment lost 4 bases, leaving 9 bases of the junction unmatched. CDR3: CASSLQTGWGETQYF. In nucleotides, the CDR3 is TGTGCCAGCAGCCTACAGACAGGGTGGGGAGAGACCCAGTACTTC.

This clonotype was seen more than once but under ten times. The CDR3 bases are TGCGCCAGCAGCTTGAGAGGGTTTGGAAACACCATATATTTT. Translation: CASSLRGFGNTIYF. The chain links TRBV5-1 to TRBJ1-3; no reliable D call. CDR1 and CDR2 (germline): SGHRS, YFSETQ. Trimming stripped 1 base from V and 3 bases from J, with 8 bases between. This CDR3 region has 14 residues.

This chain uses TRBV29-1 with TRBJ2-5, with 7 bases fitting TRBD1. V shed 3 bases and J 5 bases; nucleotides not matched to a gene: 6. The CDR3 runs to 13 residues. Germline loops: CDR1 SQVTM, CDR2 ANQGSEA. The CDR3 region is CSVDKGADETQYF. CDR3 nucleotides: TGCAGCGTTGATAAGGGGGCCGATGAGACCCAGTACTTC.

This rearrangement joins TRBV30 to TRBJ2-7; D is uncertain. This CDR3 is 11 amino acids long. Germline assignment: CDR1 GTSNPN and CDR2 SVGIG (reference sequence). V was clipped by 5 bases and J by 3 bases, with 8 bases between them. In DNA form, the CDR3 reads TGTGCCTGGGCACACAGCTACGAGCAGTACTTC. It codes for CAWAHSYEQYF.

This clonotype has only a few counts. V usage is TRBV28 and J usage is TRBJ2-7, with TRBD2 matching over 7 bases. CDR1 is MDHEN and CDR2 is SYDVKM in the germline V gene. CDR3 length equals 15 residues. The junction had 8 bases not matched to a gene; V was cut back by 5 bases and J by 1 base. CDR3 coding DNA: TGTGCCAGCAGTCTCCCTCGCGGGGGATCCTACGAGCAGTACTTC. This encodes CASSLPRGGSYEQYF.

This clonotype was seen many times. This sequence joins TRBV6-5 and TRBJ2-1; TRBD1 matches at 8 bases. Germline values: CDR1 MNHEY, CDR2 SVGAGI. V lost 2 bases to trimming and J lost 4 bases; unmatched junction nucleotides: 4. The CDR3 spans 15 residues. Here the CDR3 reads CASSYRGTGYNEQFF. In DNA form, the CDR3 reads TGTGCCAGCAGTTACCGGGGGACAGGTTACAATGAGCAGTTCTTC.

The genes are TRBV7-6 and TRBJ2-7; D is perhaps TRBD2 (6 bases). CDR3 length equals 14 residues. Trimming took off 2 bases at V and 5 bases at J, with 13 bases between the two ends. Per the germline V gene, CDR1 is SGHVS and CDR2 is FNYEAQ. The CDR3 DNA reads TGTGCCAGCAGCTTATGGAGGGGAAGCGACGAGCAGTACTTC. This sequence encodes CASSLWRGSDEQYF.

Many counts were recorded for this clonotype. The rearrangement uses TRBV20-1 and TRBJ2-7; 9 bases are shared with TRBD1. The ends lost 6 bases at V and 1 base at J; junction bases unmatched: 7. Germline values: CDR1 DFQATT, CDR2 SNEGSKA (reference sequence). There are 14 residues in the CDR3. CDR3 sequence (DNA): TGCAGTGCGGCAGGGACAGGGTGGTCCTACGAGCAGTACTTC. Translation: CSAAGTGWSYEQYF.

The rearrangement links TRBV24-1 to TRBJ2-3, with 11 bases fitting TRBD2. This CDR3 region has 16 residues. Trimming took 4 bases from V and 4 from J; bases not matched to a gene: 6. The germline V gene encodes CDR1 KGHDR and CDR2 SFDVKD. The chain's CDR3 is CATSDLAGGPPDTQYF. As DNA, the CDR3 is TGTGCCACCAGTGACTTAGCGGGAGGGCCCCCAGATACGCAGTATTTT.

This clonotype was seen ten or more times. CDR3: CASSPWTSSYSYEQYF. The CDR3 DNA sequence: TGTGCCAGCAGCCCCTGGACTAGCTCGTACTCCTACGAGCAGTACTTC. The V gene is TRBV5-6, the J gene TRBJ2-7, with 8 bases fitting TRBD2. Trimming removed 4 bases from V and 0 bases from J; junction bases left unmatched: 9. The V gene's germline CDR1 is SGHDT and CDR2 YYEEEE. The CDR3 totals 16 residues.

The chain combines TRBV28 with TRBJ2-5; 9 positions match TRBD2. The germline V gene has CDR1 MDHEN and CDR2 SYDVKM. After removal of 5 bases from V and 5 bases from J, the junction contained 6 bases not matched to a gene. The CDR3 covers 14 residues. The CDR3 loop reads CASSEAGGRETQYF. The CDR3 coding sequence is TGTGCCAGCAGTGAGGCGGGAGGGCGGGAGACCCAGTACTTC.

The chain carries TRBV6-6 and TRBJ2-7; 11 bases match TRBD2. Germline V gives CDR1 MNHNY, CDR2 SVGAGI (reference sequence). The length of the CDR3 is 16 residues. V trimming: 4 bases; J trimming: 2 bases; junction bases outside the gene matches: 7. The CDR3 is CASSWHTSGGTYEQYF. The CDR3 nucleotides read TGTGCCAGCAGTTGGCATACTAGCGGGGGAACCTACGAGCAGTACTTC.

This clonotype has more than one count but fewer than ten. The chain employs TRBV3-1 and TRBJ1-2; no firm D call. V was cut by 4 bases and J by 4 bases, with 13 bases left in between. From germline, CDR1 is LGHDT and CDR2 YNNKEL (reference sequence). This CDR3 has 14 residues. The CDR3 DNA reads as TGTGCCAGCAGCCCCACCAGCCTGGCCTATGGCTACACCTTC. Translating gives CASSPTSLAYGYTF.